This TCR beta chain derives from a study of T cell repertoires in cytomegalovirus infection. Background on the study: Selected CMV epitopes included recently identified HLA-C-restricted ones as well as well-studied HLA-B-restricted ones. CMV infection plus the matching HLA type was flagged by public TCR beta signatures. Study findings and constraints: Summed frequency of public TCR beta families distinguished CMV carriers with the relevant HLA. There were HLA-C-restricted CMV-specific TCR beta clonotypes dominating the ex vivo response.

On this clonotype: The target antigen is unknown.

From the reads, TCRdb called clonotypes with MiXCR, one entry per CDR3 protein. The top ten hold around an eighth of the sample, which has roughly 350,000 distinct CDR3 sequences, just under 35% seen once. This CDR3 comprises 16 residues. From germline, CDR1 is MNHEY and CDR2 SMNVEV (reference sequence). Between the trimmed V and J ends, which lost 3 bases and 0 bases, there was a span of 12 bases. The receptor comes from a human donor in good health (CMV status not recorded). Some clones in this sample may be carry-over from other donors' samples. The source material was cultured PBMCs, sampled from culture after CMV antigen stimulation. The rearrangement joins TRBV27 to TRBJ1-5, with a possible D match to TRBD1 (5 bases). DNA of the CDR3: TGTGCCAGCAGTTTTCGGGGCCACCATAGCAATCAGCCCCAGCATTTT. Translation: CASSFRGHHSNQPQHF.